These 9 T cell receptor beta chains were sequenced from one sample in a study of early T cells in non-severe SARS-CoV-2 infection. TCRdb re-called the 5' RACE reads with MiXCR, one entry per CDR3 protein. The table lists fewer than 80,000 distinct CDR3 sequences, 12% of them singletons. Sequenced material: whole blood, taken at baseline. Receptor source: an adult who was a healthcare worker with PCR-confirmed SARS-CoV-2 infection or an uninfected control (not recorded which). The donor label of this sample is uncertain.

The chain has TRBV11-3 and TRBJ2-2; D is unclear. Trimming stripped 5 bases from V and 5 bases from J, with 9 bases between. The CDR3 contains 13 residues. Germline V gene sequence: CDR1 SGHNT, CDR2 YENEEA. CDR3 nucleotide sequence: TGTGCCAGCAGCCCACAACAGACCGGGGAGCTGTTTTTT. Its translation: CASSPQQTGELFF.

CDR3 sequence: CASSYSTLASQETQYF. In DNA form, the CDR3 reads TGTGCCAGCAGTTACTCGACACTAGCGTCACAAGAGACCCAGTACTTC. The rearrangement links TRBV6-5 to TRBJ2-5; TRBD2 agrees at 7 bases. V trimming: 0 bases; J trimming: 2 bases; junction bases outside the gene matches: 6. The CDR3 sequence is 16 residues long. Germline V gene sequence: CDR1 MNHEY, CDR2 SVGAGI.

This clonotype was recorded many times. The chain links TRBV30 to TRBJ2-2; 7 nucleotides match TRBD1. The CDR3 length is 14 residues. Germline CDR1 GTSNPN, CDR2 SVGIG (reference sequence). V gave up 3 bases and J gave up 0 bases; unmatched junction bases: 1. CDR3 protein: CAWRGTANTGELFF. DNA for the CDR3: TGTGCCTGGAGAGGGACAGCGAACACCGGGGAGCTGTTTTTT.

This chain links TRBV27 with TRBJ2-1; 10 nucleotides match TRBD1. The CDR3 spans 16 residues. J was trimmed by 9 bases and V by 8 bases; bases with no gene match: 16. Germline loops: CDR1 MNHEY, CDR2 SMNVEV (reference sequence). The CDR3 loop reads CASCRRGGTGVTEQFF. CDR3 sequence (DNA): TGTGCCAGCTGTAGAAGAGGTGGGACAGGGGTCACTGAGCAGTTCTTC.

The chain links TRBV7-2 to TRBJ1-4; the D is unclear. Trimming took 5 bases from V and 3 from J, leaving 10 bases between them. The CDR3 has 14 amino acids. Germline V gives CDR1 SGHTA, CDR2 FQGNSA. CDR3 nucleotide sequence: TGTGCCAGCAGCCTACAGCACGCTAATGAAAAACTGTTTTTT. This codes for CASSLQHANEKLFF.

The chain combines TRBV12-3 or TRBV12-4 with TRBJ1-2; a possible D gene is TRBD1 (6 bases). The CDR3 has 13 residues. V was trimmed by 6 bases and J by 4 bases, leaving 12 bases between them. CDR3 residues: CASSPGTTYGYTF. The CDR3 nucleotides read TGTGCCAGCAGCCCCGGGACAACCTATGGCTACACCTTC.

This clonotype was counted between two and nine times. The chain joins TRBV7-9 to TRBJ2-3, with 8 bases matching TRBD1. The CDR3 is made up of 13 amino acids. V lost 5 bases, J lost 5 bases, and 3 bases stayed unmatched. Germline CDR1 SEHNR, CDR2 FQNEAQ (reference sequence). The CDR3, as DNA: TGTGCCAGCAGCACGGACAGGGAAGATACGCAGTATTTT. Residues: CASSTDREDTQYF.

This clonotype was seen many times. CDR3 protein: CASSQNGQAIYEQYV. In DNA form, the CDR3 reads TGTGCCAGCAGTCAAAACGGACAGGCTATTTACGAGCAGTACGTC. The chain joins TRBV2 to TRBJ2-7; 7 nucleotides match TRBD1. The ends lost 5 bases at V and 4 bases at J; junction bases unmatched: 11. Germline CDR1 reads SNHLY; CDR2 reads FYNNEI. The length of the CDR3 is 15 residues.

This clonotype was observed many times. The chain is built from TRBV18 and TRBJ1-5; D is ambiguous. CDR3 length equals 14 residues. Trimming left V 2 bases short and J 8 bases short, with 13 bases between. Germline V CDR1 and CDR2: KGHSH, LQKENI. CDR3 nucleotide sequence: TGTGCCAGCTCACCAACGTTCAGAAGGGAGCCCCAGCATTTT. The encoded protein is CASSPTFRREPQHF.